This T cell receptor (beta chain) is from a study of blood T cells in healthy people across ages. Points from the study as a whole: Higher diversity and more naive CD4+ cells were features of long-lived donors, compared to aged donors. Observed TCR beta diversity per million T cells went down as age went up. This fall followed a roughly linear course with age.

The CDR3 covers 18 residues. V lost 1 base to trimming and J lost 2 bases; unmatched junction nucleotides: 10. CDR1 and CDR2 from the germline V gene are SGHTA and FQGNSA. A J-beta primer mix and a sample-barcoded 5' primer were used in a second PCR of about 7 to 12 cycles. MiXCR, run by TCRdb on the 5' RACE reads, gives a single entry per CDR3 protein. Among roughly 1,500,000 distinct CDR3 sequences listed, about 31% were seen once. This clonotype was counted a few times. What it binds is unknown. The genes are TRBV7-2 and TRBJ2-7, with 11 bases fitting TRBD2. The specimen sequenced was blood. This TCR was recovered from a woman in her 30s in good health. This CDR3 reads CASSLVLVAGGPPYEQYF. The CDR3 DNA reads TGTGCCAGCAGCTTAGTATTAGTAGCGGGGGGGCCACCCTACGAGCAGTACTTC.